This TCR beta chain was retrieved from a study of blood T cell repertoires in COVID-19. At the level of the study: COVID-19 samples, acute and convalescent, were from the United States, Italy and Spain. The cDNA or gDNA used as material had been derived from T cells, B-cell-depleted T cells, or PBMCs.

In the authors' methods: From reference gene primer amplification, estimates of nucleated cell counts were derived. Produced via immunoSEQ multiplex PCR; TCRdb's table is partial and in-frame only. V and J calls and clone size come straight from that table; D and trimming were deduced from the DNA. The sample has hundreds of thousands of clones; more than 70% are singletons. The source material was peripheral blood. The source of this sequence is a woman aged 50 to 65 who had recovered from COVID-19.

The CDR3: CASRKQGNNQPQHF. CDR3 DNA sequence: TGTGCCAGTAGAAAACAGGGAAACAATCAGCCCCAGCATTTT. The J gene is TRBJ1-5, the V gene TRBV27; D is perhaps TRBD1 (6 bases). The germline V and J ends were trimmed by 9 bases and 3 bases, with 15 bases remaining between them. This CDR3 is built from 14 residues. CDR1 MNHEY and CDR2 SMNVEV come from the germline V gene (reference sequence).